This TCR beta chain was documented in a study of cytomegalovirus exposure and HLA in healthy donors. Study-wide results and caveats: An analysis done earlier found most TCR beta V segments productive about 87% or about 30% of the time. Owing to their indistinguishability, certain V segments, notably TRBV6-2 and TRBV6-3, were excluded. Usually a TCR sequence was rare, but some public TCRs were found in many donors. Later genetic work tied a missense DCLRE1C variant to beta-chain V and J trimming.

This clone was observed a few times. The antigen is unknown. In the PCR, 60 Vbeta and 13 Jbeta primers were used. Some clones are missing from TCRdb's copy, which holds only in-frame ones; the method was immunoSEQ multiplex PCR. Of approximately 74,000 clones in the sample, 60% to 80% were seen once. Trimming took 0 bases from V and 0 from J; bases not matched to a gene: 3. Per germline, CDR1 SGHNT and CDR2 YYREEE (reference sequence). This CDR3 is built from 16 residues. The chain links TRBV5-4 to TRBJ2-4; TRBD2 agrees at 7 bases. The sequence was collected from a woman aged 40-49 years in good health and CMV-seronegative. The source material was PBMCs. This chain's CDR3 is CASSLVGGVAKNIQYF. The DNA of the CDR3 is TGTGCCAGCAGCTTGGTTGGGGGGGTAGCCAAAAACATTCAGTACTTC.